This TCR beta chain originates from a study of T cells in Graves' hyperthyroidism and ophthalmopathy. Uncontrolled infection, other autoimmune disease, pregnancy or lactation barred patients from enrollment. J gave up 1 base and V 6 bases, and 9 bases lay outside the gene matches. Germline V gene lookup returns CDR1 SNHLY and CDR2 FYNNEI. The CDR3 consists of 16 residues. The table lists this clonotype with many counts. From RNA transcripts, TCR beta CDR3 regions were amplified. Carried out on the TCR CDR3, a first-round RT-PCR used the HTBI primer set. TCRdb used MiXCR to reprocess the multiplex PCR reads, holding one entry per CDR3 protein. This sample has roughly 570,000 distinct CDR3 sequences, with 46% found just once.

The receptor comes from an adult woman with Graves' disease, either hyperthyroidism or ophthalmopathy (not recorded which). Sequenced input: peripheral blood or thyroid tissue (not recorded which). This sequence joins TRBV2 and TRBJ2-5; 9 positions agree with TRBD2. Written as DNA, the CDR3 is TGTGCCAGCAGCGGAGGACTAGCGTATAGCCAAGAGACCCAGTACTTC. This encodes CASSGGLAYSQETQYF.